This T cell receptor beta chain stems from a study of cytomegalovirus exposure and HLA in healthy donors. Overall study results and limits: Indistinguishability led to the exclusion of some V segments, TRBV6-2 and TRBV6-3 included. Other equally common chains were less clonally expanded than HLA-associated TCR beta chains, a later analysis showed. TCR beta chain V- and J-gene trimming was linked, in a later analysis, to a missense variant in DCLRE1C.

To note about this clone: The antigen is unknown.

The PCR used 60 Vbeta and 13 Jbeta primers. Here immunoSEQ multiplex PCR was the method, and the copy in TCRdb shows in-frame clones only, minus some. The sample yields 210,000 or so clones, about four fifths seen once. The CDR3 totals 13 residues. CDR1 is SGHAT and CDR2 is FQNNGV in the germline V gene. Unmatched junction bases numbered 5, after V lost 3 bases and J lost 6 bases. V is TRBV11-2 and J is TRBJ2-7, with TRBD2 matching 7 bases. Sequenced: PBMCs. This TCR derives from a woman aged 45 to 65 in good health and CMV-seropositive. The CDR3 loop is CASSLTSLGEQYF. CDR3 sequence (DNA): TGTGCCAGCAGCTTGACTAGCCTGGGCGAGCAGTACTTC.